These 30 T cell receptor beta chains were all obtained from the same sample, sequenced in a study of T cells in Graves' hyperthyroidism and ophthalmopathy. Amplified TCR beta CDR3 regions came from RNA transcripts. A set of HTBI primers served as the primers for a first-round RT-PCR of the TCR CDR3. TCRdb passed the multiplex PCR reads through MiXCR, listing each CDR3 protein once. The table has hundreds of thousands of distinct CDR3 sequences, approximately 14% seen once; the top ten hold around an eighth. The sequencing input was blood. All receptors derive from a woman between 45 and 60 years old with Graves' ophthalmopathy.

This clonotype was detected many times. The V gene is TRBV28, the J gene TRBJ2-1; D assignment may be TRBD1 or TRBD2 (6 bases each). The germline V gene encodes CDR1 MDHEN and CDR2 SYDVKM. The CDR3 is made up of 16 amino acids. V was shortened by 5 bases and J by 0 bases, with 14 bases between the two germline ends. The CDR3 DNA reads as TGTGCCAGCAGTACCCGGGGGCGGAGCTCCTACAATGAGCAGTTCTTC. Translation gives CASSTRGRSSYNEQFF.

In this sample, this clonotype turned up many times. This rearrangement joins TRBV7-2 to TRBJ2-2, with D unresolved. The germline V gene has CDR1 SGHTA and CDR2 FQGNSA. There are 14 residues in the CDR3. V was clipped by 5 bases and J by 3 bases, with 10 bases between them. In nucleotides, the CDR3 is TGTGCCAGCAGCACTACCTACTACACCGGGGAGCTGTTTTTT. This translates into CASSTTYYTGELFF.

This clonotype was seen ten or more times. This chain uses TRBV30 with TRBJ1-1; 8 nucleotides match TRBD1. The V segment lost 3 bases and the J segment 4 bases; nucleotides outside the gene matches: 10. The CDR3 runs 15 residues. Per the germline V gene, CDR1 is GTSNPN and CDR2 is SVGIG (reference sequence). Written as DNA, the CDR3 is TGTGCCTGGAGCGCTGGACAGGGAGGATTCACTGAAGCTTTCTTT. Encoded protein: CAWSAGQGGFTEAFF. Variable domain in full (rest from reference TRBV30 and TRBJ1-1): SQTIHQWPATLVQPVGSPLSLECTVEGTSNPNLYWYRQAAGRGLQLLFYSVGIGQISSEVPQNLSASRPQDRQFILSSKKLLLSDSGFYLCAWSAGQGGFTEAFFGQGTRLTVV.

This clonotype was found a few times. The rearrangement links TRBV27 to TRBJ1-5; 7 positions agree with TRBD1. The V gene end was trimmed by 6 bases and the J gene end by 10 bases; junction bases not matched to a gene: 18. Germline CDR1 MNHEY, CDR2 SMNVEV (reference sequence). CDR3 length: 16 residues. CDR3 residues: CASRHTGTVHILPQHF. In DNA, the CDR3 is TGTGCCAGCAGACACACAGGGACAGTCCACATACTTCCCCAGCATTTT.

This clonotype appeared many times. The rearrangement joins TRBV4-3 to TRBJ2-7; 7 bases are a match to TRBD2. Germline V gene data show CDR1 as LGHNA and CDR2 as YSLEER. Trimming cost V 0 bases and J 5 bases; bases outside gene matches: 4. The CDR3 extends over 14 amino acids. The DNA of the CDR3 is TGCGCCAGCAGCCAAGACCGTGCGGGGGACGAGCAGTACTTC. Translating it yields CASSQDRAGDEQYF.

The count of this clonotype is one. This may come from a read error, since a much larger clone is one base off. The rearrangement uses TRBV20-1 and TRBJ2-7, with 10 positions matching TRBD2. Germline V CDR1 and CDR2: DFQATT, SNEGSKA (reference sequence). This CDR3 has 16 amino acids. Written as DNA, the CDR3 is TGCAGTGCTAGTAAGAGACTAGCGGGCCTCTCCTACGGGCAGTACTTC. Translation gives CSASKRLAGLSYGQYF.

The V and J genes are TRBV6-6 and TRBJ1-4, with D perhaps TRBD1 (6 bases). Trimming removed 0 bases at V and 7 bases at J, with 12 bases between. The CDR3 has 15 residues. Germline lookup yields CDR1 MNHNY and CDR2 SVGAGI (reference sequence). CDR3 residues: CASSYSGGHGEKLFF. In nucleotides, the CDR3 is TGTGCCAGCAGTTACTCGGGGGGGCATGGTGAAAAACTGTTTTTT.

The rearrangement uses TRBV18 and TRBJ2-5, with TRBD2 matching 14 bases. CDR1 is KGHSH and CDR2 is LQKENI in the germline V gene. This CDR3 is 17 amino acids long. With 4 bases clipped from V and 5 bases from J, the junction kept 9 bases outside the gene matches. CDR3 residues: CASSRLRGLAGEETQYF. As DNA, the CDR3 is TGTGCCAGCTCACGTCTCCGGGGACTAGCGGGAGAGGAGACCCAGTACTTC.

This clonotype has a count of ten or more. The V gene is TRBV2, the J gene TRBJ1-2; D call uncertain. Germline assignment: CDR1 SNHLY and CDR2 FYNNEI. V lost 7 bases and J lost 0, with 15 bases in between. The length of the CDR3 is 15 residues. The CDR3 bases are TGTGCCAGCACCCCGACCCAACTTACTAACTATGGCTACACCTTC. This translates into CASTPTQLTNYGYTF.

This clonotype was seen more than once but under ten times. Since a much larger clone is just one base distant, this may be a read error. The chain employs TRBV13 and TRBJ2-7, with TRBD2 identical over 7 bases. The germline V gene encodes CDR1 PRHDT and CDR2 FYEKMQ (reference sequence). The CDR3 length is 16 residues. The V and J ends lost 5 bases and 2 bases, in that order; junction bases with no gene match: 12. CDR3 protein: CASSLVGLVGTYEQYF. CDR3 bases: TGTGCCAGCAGCCTCGTTGGACTAGTGGGAACCTACGAGCAGTACTTC.

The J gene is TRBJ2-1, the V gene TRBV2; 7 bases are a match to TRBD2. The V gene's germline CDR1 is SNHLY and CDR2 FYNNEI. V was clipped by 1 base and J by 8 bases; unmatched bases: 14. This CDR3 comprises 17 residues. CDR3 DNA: TGTGCCAGCAGTGAAGACGGCGGGAGAGGTGGCGGGGATGAGCAGTTCTTC. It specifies CASSEDGGRGGGDEQFF.

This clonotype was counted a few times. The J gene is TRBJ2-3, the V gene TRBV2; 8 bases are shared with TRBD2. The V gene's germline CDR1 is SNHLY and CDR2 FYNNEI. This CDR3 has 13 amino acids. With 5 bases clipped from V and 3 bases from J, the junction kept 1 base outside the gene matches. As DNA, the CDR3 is TGTGCCAGCAGTACGGGAGGGACAGATACGCAGTATTTT. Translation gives CASSTGGTDTQYF.

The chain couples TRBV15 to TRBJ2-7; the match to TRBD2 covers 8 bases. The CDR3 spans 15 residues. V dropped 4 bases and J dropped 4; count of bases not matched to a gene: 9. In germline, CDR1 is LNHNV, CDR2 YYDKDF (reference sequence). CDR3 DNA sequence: TGTGCCACCAGCACCACCGGGACTAGTGTGTACGAGCAGTACTTC. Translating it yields CATSTTGTSVYEQYF.

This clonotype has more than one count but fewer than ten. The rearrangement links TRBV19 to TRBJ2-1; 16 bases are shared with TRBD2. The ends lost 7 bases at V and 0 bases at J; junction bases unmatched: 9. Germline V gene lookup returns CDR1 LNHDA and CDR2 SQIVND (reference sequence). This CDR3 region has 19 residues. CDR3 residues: CASMMGTSGRASSYNEQFF. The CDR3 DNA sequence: TGTGCCAGTATGATGGGGACTAGCGGGAGGGCCAGCTCCTACAATGAGCAGTTCTTC. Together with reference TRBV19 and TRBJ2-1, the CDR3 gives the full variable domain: DGGITQSPKYLFRKEGQNVTLSCEQNLNHDAMYWYRQDPGQGLRLIYYSQIVNDFQKGDIAEGYSVSREKKESFPLTVTSAQKNPTAFYLCASMMGTSGRASSYNEQFFGPGTRLTVL.

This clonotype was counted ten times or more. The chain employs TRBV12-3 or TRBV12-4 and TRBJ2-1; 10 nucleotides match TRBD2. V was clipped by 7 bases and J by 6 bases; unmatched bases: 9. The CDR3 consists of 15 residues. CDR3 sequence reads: CASTVLAGVFNEQFF. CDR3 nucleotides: TGTGCCAGCACCGTCCTAGCGGGAGTTTTCAATGAGCAGTTCTTC.

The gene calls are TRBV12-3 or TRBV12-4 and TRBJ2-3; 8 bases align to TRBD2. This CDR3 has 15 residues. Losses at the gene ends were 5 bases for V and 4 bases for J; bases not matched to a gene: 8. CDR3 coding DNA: TGTGCCAGCAGTGGCAGCGGGAGACGGGCAGATACGCAGTATTTT. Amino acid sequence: CASSGSGRRADTQYF.

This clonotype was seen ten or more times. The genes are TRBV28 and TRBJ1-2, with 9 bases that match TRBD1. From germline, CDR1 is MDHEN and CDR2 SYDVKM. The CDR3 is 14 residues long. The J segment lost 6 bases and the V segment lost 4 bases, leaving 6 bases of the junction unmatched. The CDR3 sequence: CASSSGQGLDGYTF. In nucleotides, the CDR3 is TGTGCCAGCAGTTCGGGACAGGGCCTCGATGGCTACACCTTC.

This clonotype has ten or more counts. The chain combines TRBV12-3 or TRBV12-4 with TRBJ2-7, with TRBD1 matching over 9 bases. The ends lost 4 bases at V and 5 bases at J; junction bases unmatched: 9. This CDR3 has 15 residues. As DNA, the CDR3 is TGTGCCAGCAGTTCAACCGGGACAGGGTCTCACGAGCAGTACTTC. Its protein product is CASSSTGTGSHEQYF.

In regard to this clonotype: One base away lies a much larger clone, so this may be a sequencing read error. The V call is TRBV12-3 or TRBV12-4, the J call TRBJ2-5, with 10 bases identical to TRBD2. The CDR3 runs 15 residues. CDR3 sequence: CASRLALAGVETQYF. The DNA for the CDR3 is TGTGCCAGCAGGTTAGCCCTAGCGGGAGTAGAGACCCAGTACTTC.

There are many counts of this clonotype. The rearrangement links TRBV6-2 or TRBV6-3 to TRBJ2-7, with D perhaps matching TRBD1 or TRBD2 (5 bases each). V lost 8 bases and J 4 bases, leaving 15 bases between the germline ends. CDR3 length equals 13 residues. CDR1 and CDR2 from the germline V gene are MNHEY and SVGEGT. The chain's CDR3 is CASGGGSAYEQYF. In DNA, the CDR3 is TGTGCCAGCGGTGGGGGAAGCGCTTACGAGCAGTACTTC.

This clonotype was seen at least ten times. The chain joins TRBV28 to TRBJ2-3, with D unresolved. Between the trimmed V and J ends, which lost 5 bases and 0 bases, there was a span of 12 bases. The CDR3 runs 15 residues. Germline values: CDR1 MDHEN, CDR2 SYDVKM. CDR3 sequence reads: CASSRPVGSTDTQYF. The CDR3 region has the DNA TGTGCCAGCAGTCGACCCGTGGGTAGCACAGATACGCAGTATTTT.

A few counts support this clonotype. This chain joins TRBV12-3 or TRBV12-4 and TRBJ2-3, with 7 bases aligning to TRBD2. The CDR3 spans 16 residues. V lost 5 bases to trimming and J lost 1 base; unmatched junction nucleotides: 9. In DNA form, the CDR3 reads TGTGCCAGCAGTCGTAGCGGGTTAAAGGGCACAGATACGCAGTATTTT. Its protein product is CASSRSGLKGTDTQYF.

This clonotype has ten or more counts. The CDR3 is CASSLVGIQETQYF. The CDR3 coding sequence is TGTGCCAGCAGTTTGGTGGGGATCCAAGAGACCCAGTACTTC. The genes are TRBV28 and TRBJ2-5; D not resolved. This CDR3 region has 14 residues. CDR1 MDHEN and CDR2 SYDVKM come from the germline V gene. V lost 3 bases and J 1 base, leaving 9 bases between the germline ends.

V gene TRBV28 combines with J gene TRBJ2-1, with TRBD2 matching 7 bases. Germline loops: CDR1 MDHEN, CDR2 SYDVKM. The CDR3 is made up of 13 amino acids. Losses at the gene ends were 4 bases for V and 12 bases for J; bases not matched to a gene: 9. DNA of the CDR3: TGTGCCAGCAGTTCCGGGGAGGGTAGAGGGCAGTTCTTC. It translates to CASSSGEGRGQFF.

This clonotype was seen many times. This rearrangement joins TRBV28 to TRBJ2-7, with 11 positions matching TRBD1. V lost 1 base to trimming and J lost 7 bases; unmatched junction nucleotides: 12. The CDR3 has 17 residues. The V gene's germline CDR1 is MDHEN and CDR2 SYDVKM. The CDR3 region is CASSLFAQGTGGREQYF. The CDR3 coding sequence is TGTGCCAGCAGTTTATTCGCCCAGGGGACAGGGGGGAGAGAGCAGTACTTC.

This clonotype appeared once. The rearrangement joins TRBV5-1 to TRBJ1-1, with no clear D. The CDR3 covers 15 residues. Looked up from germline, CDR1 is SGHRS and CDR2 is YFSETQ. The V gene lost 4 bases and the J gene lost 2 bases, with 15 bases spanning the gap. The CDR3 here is CASSELVGGNTEAFF. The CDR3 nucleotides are TGCGCCAGCAGCGAACTCGTAGGAGGCAACACTGAAGCTTTCTTT.

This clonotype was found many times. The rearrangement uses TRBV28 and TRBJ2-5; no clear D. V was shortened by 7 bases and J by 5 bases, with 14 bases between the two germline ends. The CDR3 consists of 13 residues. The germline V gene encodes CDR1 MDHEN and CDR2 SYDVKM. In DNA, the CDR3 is TGTGCCAGCAATCCGACTGCTTTGGAGACCCAGTACTTC. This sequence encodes CASNPTALETQYF.

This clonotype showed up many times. The CDR3 nucleotides are TGTGCCAGCAGCCCGCGGTTTAACACCGGGGAGCTGTTTTTT. Protein product: CASSPRFNTGELFF. This chain links TRBV7-2 with TRBJ2-2, with D hard to call. The germline V gene has CDR1 SGHTA and CDR2 FQGNSA. Trimming stripped 5 bases from V and 2 bases from J, with 9 bases between. The CDR3 runs 14 residues.

The CDR3: CASSLGGSGSPSSYNEQFF. CDR3 bases: TGTGCCAGCAGCTTGGGCGGTAGCGGGAGTCCCTCCTCCTACAATGAGCAGTTCTTC. This chain connects TRBV5-4 to TRBJ2-1, with 9 bases that match TRBD2. Trimming removed 0 bases from V and 0 bases from J; junction bases left unmatched: 10. The CDR3 length is 19 residues. Germline assignment: CDR1 SGHNT and CDR2 YYREEE (reference sequence).

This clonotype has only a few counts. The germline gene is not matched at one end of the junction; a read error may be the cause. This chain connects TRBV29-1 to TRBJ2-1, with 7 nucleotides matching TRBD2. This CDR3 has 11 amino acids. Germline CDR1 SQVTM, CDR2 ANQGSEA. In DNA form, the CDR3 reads TGTGGGAGCGGGGTCTACAATGAGCAGTTCTTC. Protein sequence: CGSGVYNEQFF.